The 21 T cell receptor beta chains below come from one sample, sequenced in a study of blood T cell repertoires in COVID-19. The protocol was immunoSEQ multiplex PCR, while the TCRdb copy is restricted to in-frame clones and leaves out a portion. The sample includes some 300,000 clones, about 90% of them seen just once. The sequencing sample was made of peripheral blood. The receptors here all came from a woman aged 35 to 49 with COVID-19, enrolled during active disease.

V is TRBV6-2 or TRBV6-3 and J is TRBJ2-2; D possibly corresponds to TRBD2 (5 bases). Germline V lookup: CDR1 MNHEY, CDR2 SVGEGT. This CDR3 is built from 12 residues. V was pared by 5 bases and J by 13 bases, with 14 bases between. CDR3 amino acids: CASSPLDRGLFF. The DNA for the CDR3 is TGTGCCAGCAGTCCACTCGATCGGGGGCTGTTTTTT.

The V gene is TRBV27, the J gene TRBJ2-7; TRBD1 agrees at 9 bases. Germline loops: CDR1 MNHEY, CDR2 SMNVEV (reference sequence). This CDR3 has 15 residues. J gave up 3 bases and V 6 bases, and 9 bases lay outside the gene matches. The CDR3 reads CASSEGQGLYYEQYF. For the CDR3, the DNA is TGTGCCAGCAGCGAGGGACAGGGTTTGTACTACGAGCAGTACTTC.

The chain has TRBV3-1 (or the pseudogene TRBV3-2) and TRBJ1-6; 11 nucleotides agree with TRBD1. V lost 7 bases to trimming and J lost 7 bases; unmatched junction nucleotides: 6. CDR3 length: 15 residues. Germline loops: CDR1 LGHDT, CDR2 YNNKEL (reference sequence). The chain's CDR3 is CASTGGTGGNSPLHF. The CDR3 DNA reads TGTGCCAGCACGGGAGGGACAGGGGGAAATTCACCCCTCCACTTT.

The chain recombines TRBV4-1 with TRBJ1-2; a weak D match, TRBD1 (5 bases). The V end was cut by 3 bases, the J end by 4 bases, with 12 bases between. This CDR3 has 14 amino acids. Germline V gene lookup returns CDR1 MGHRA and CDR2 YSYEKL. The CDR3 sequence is CASSQPGGVYGYTF. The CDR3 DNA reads TGCGCCAGCAGCCAGCCCGGGGGAGTCTATGGCTACACCTTC.

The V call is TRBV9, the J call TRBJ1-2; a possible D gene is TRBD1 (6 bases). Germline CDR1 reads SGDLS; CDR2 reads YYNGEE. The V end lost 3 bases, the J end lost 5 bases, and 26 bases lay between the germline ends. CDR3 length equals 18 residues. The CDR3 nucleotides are TGTGCCAGCAGCGAGGGAACCTCGGGACACTCATCGTTTTATGGCTACACCTTC. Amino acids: CASSEGTSGHSSFYGYTF.

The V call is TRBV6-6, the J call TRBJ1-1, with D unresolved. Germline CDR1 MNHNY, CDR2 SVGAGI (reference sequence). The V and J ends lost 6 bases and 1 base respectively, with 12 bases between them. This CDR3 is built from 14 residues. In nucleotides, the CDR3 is TGTGCCAGCAGCCCCATTACAGAGAACACTGAAGCTTTCTTT. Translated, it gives CASSPITENTEAFF.

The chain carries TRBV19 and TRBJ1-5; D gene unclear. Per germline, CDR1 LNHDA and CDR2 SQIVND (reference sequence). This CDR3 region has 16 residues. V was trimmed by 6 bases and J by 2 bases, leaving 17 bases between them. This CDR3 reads CASRSEGSYGNQPQHF. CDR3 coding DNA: TGTGCCAGTAGATCGGAGGGAAGTTATGGCAATCAGCCCCAGCATTTT.

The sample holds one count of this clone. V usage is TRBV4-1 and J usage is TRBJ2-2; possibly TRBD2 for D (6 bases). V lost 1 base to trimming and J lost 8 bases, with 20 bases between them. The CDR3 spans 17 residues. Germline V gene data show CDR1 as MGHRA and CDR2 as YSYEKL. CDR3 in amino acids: CASSQGFGLAKLGELFF. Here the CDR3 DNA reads TGCGCCAGCAGCCAAGGTTTCGGTCTAGCGAAGTTAGGGGAGCTGTTTTTT.

The CDR3 DNA sequence: TGCGCCAGCAGCCAGGCCGACAGGGGGCTGAGAGGCTACACCTTC. This translates into CASSQADRGLRGYTF. The V call is TRBV4-1, the J call TRBJ1-2; TRBD1 matches 10 bases. The CDR3 is 15 amino acids. Germline lookup yields CDR1 MGHRA and CDR2 YSYEKL. The V segment lost 3 bases and the J segment 8 bases; nucleotides outside the gene matches: 9.

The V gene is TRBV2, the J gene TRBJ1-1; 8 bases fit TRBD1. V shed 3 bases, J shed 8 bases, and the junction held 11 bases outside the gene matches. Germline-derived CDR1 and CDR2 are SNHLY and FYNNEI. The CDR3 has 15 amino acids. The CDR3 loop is CASSEGQAIGVEAFF. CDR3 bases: TGTGCCAGCAGTGAGGGACAGGCCATCGGAGTGGAAGCTTTCTTT. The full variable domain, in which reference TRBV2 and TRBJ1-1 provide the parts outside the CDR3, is EPEVTQTPSHQVTQMGQEVILRCVPISNHLYFYWYRQILGQKVEFLVSFYNNEISEKSEIFDDQFSVERPDGSNFTLKIRSTKLEDSAMYFCASSEGQAIGVEAFFGQGTRLTVV.

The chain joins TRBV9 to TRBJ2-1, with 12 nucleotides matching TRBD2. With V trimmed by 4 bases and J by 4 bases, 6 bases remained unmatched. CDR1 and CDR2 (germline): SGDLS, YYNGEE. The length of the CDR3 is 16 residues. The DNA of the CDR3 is TGTGCCAGCAGCAGATCGACTAGCGGGGGTTACAATGAGCAGTTCTTC. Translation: CASSRSTSGGYNEQFF.

The CDR3 is CASSLSPGEATNEKLFF. CDR3 DNA sequence: TGTGCCAGCAGTTTATCTCCGGGGGAAGCAACTAATGAAAAACTGTTTTTT. The chain links TRBV27 to TRBJ1-4, with a possible D match to TRBD1 (5 bases). Per germline, CDR1 MNHEY and CDR2 SMNVEV (reference sequence). The V and J ends lost 0 bases and 0 bases respectively, with 11 bases between them. CDR3 size: 17 residues. The complete variable domain, with remaining parts taken from reference TRBV27 and TRBJ1-4, reads EAQVTQNPRYLITVTGKKLTVTCSQNMNHEYMSWYRQDPGLGLRQIYYSMNVEVTDKGDVPEGYKVSRKEKRNFPLILESPSPNQTSLYFCASSLSPGEATNEKLFFGSGTQLSVL.

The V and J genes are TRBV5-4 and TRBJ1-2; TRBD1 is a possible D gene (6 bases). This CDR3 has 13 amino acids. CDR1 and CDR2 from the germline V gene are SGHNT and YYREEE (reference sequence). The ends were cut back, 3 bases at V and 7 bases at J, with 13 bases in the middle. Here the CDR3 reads CASSSGALGGYTF. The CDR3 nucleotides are TGTGCCAGCAGCTCAGGGGCGCTCGGTGGCTACACCTTC.

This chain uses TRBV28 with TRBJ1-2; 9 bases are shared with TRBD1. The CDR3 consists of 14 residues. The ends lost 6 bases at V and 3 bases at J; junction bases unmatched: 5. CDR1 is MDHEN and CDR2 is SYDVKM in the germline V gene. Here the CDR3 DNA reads TGTGCCAGCAGCCCTCGGACAGGGGACTATGGCTACACCTTC. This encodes CASSPRTGDYGYTF.

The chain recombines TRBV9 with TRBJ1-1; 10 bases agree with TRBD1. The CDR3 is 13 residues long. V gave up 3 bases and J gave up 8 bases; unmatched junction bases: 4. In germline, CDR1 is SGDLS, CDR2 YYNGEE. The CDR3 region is CASSAGQGEEAFF. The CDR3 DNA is TGTGCCAGCAGCGCCGGACAGGGGGAGGAAGCTTTCTTT. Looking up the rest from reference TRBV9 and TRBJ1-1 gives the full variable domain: DSGVTQTPKHLITATGQRVTLRCSPRSGDLSVYWYQQSLDQGLQFLIQYYNGEERAKGNILERFSAQQFPDLHSELNLSSLELGDSALYFCASSAGQGEEAFFGQGTRLTVV.

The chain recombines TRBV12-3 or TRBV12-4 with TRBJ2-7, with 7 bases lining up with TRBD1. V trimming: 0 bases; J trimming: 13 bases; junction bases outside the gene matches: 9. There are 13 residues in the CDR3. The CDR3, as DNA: TGTGCCAGCAGTTTAGCCTCGACAGGGAGCCACTACTTC. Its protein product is CASSLASTGSHYF.

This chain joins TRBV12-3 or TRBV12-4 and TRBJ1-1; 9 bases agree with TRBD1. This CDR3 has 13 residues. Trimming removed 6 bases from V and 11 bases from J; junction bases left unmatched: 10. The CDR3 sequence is CASSHGQGRWAFF. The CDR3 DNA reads TGTGCCAGCAGCCATGGACAGGGGCGGTGGGCTTTCTTT.

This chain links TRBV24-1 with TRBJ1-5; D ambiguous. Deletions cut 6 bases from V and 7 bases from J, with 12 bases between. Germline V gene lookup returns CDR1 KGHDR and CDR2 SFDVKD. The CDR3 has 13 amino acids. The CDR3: CATSQALWQPQHF. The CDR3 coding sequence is TGTGCCACCAGTCAGGCATTATGGCAGCCCCAGCATTTT.

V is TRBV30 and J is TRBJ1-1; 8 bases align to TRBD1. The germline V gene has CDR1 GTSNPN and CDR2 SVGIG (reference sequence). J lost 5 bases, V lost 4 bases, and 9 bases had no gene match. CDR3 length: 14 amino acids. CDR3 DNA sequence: TGTGCCTGGACGCGAGACAGGGGTGGTACTGAAGCTTTCTTT. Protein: CAWTRDRGGTEAFF.

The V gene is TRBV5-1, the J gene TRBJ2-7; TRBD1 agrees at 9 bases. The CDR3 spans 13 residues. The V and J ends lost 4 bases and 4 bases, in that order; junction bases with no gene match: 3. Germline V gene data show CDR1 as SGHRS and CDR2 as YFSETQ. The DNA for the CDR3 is TGCGCCAGCAGCACAGGGGGCAGGTACGAGCAGTACTTC. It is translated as CASSTGGRYEQYF.

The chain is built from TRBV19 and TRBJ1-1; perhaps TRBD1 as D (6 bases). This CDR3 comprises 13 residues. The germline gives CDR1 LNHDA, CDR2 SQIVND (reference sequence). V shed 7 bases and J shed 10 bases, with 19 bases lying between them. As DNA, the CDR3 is TGTGCCAGTACCTCGGACAGAATTGGCGGAGCTTTCTTT. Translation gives CASTSDRIGGAFF.